One and the same sample provided the 18 T cell receptor beta chains below, sequenced in a study of T-cell reconstitution after alpha-beta-depleted transplantation in children. During its preparation, the TCRbeta library received unique molecular identifiers. Via MiXCR, TCRdb re-called the PCR reads, giving one row per CDR3 protein. The sample consists of 610,000 or so distinct CDR3 sequences, 25% to 30% of them appearing once. This specimen was PBMCs, taken before TCRalphabeta/CD19-depleted stem cell transplant. The origin of the receptors is a boy under two years old with Wiskott-Aldrich syndrome, due to receive a stem cell transplant.

Worth noting for this clonotype: The CDR3 does not close with the conserved phenylalanine or tryptophan, likely indicating a read error. The DNA is omitted, as the CDR3 cannot be located on it reliably, and the CDR3 follows TCRdb's listing. The chain links TRBV12-3 or TRBV12-4 to TRBJ2-4; no check of the table's D call, TRBD1, against the DNA was made. Counting both end residues, the CDR3 totals 9 amino acids. The CDR3 loop is CASSLGQGI.

The chain joins TRBV5-1 to TRBJ2-5; 9 bases fit TRBD2. J lost 5 bases, V lost 0 bases, and 5 bases had no gene match. Germline loops: CDR1 SGHRS, CDR2 YFSETQ. The CDR3 is made up of 15 amino acids. The CDR3 here is CASSLGLAGMETQYF. CDR3 nucleotide sequence: TGCGCCAGCAGCTTGGGCCTAGCGGGAATGGAGACCCAGTACTTC.

This clonotype was observed a few times. The chain combines TRBV24-1 with TRBJ2-1; 10 bases map to TRBD1. The V gene end was trimmed by 5 bases and the J gene end by 7 bases; junction bases not matched to a gene: 4. Germline values: CDR1 KGHDR, CDR2 SFDVKD. The CDR3 is made up of 14 amino acids. The CDR3 loop is CATSAPGQGNEQFF. The CDR3 coding sequence is TGTGCCACCAGTGCCCCGGGACAGGGGAATGAGCAGTTCTTC.

CDR3 DNA: TGTGCCAGCACCCGGAATGACAGACGAGAGACCCAGTACTTC. Amino acids: CASTRNDRRETQYF. The V gene is TRBV28, the J gene TRBJ2-5; tentatively, D is TRBD1 (5 bases). CDR1 is MDHEN and CDR2 is SYDVKM in the germline V gene. V lost 7 bases to trimming and J lost 4 bases, with 16 bases between them. This CDR3 spans 14 amino acids.

This clonotype was counted a few times. This sequence joins TRBV29-1 and TRBJ2-1; D is uncertain. CDR3 size: 14 residues. CDR1 SQVTM and CDR2 ANQGSEA come from the germline V gene. Trimming pared 7 bases from V and 4 bases from J, leaving 17 bases between. The CDR3 region is CSGVGQDPYNEQFF. CDR3 bases: TGCAGCGGGGTAGGGCAGGACCCGTACAATGAGCAGTTCTTC.

V and J are TRBV27 and TRBJ2-7; 9 bases map to TRBD2. The CDR3 is made up of 17 amino acids. Germline CDR1 reads MNHEY; CDR2 reads SMNVEV (reference sequence). J gave up 4 bases and V 5 bases, and 15 bases lay outside the gene matches. This CDR3 is CASSPRIQLAGRYEQYF. In DNA, the CDR3 is TGTGCCAGCAGTCCCCGAATACAGCTAGCGGGAAGGTACGAGCAGTACTTC.

The table lists this clonotype with a few counts. The chain links TRBV10-3 to TRBJ1-1; tentatively, D is TRBD1 (5 bases). The germline gives CDR1 ENHRY, CDR2 SYGVKD. The CDR3 sequence is 12 residues long. Trimming shortened V by 5 bases and J by 1 base, and 5 bases separated the two germline ends. CDR3 region: CAISTGNTEAFF. The CDR3 DNA follows: TGTGCCATCAGTACAGGGAACACTGAAGCTTTCTTT.

The chain employs TRBV5-1 and TRBJ2-1; D is ambiguous. There are 15 residues in the CDR3. The germline CDR1 and CDR2 sequences are SGHRS and YFSETQ. Deletions cut 2 bases from V and 2 bases from J, with 11 bases between. Here the CDR3 DNA reads TGCGCCAGCAGCTTCGGGCTGGGGACCTACAATGAGCAGTTCTTC. Translation: CASSFGLGTYNEQFF. Complete variable domain (other parts from reference TRBV5-1 and TRBJ2-1): KAGVTQTPRYLIKTRGQQVTLSCSPISGHRSVSWYQQTPGQGLQFLFEYFSETQRNKGNFPGRFSGRQFSNSRSEMNVSTLELGDSALYLCASSFGLGTYNEQFFGPGTRLTVL.

This clonotype was seen a few times. The J gene is TRBJ2-4, the V gene TRBV2, with D possibly TRBD1 on 5 matching bases. The V gene's germline CDR1 is SNHLY and CDR2 FYNNEI. This CDR3 has 15 residues. Deletions cut 4 bases from V and 4 bases from J, with 14 bases between. Here the CDR3 reads CASSAEQVPKNIQYF. CDR3 sequence (DNA): TGTGCCAGCAGTGCGGAACAGGTCCCAAAAAACATTCAGTACTTC.

The rearrangement uses TRBV12-3 or TRBV12-4 and TRBJ1-3; 7 positions agree with TRBD1. The CDR3 contains 17 residues. Trimming at V came to 3 bases and at J to 3 bases, leaving 11 bases not matched to a gene. DNA for the CDR3: TGTGCCAGCAGTTTTATTCCCGGGACAGAAATTGGAAACACCATATATTTT. Residues: CASSFIPGTEIGNTIYF.

This clonotype was seen a few times. The chain recombines TRBV5-1 with TRBJ2-5; TRBD1 is a possible D gene (7 bases). Germline V CDR1 and CDR2: SGHRS, YFSETQ. V lost 7 bases, J lost 2 bases, and 18 bases lay in between. This CDR3 contains 15 residues. The CDR3 DNA follows: TGCGCCAGCGCCCCCAGGGGGGAGCGTCAAGAGACCCAGTACTTC. Amino acids: CASAPRGERQETQYF.

This clonotype has a handful of counts. The chain is built from TRBV27 and TRBJ2-2; D call uncertain. Trimming took 6 bases from V and 5 from J, leaving 4 bases between them. Germline V CDR1 and CDR2: MNHEY, SMNVEV (reference sequence). The CDR3 loop spans 11 amino acids. Here the CDR3 reads CASRPTGELFF. Here the CDR3 DNA reads TGTGCCAGCAGACCGACCGGGGAGCTGTTTTTT.

This clonotype appeared a few times. The chain combines TRBV5-6 with TRBJ2-1; TRBD1 aligns across 10 bases. This CDR3 spans 15 amino acids. CDR1 and CDR2 (germline): SGHDT, YYEEEE. Unmatched junction bases numbered 11, after V lost 9 bases and J lost 5 bases. The DNA for the CDR3 is TGTGCCACCACGGGACAGGGGAATCAGGACAATGAGCAGTTCTTC. Residues: CATTGQGNQDNEQFF.

The V and J genes are TRBV20-1 and TRBJ1-6; D gene ambiguous. Germline values: CDR1 DFQATT, CDR2 SNEGSKA (reference sequence). CDR3 length: 12 residues. Deletions cut 2 bases from V and 6 bases from J, with 5 bases between. CDR3 nucleotide sequence: TGCAGTGCTAGACGGAGTAATTCACCCCTCCACTTT. This codes for CSARRSNSPLHF.

This clonotype occurred a few times. The chain carries TRBV20-1 and TRBJ2-7, with a possible D match to TRBD2 (5 bases). The CDR3 length is 15 residues. Looked up from germline, CDR1 is DFQATT and CDR2 is SNEGSKA (reference sequence). V was clipped by 5 bases and J by 3 bases, with 20 bases between them. The CDR3 here is CSAYPTGFGGYEQYF. Here the CDR3 DNA reads TGCAGTGCTTATCCGACGGGGTTTGGTGGCTACGAGCAGTACTTC.

This clonotype was recorded a few times. The CDR3 is CAISLAGGASTQYF. The CDR3 DNA reads as TGTGCCATCAGCCTAGCGGGAGGTGCCTCGACGCAGTATTTT. V is TRBV10-3 and J is TRBJ2-3; 11 positions match TRBD2. Germline trimming cut 6 bases from V and 9 bases from J; bases unmatched to any gene: 8. Germline V lookup: CDR1 ENHRY, CDR2 SYGVKD. The CDR3 totals 14 residues.

This rearrangement joins TRBV12-3 or TRBV12-4 to TRBJ2-1, with 7 bases matching TRBD2. After removal of 6 bases from V and 0 bases from J, the junction contained 2 bases not matched to a gene. The CDR3 contains 14 residues. The CDR3 nucleotides read TGTGCCAGCAGGCCTAGCGGCTCCTACAATGAGCAGTTCTTC. Its protein is CASRPSGSYNEQFF.

This chain connects TRBV7-2 to TRBJ1-2; D remains unclear. Germline assignment: CDR1 SGHTA and CDR2 FQGNSA. Trimming removed 1 base from V and 10 bases from J, with 19 bases in between. The CDR3 consists of 15 residues. The CDR3 DNA is TGTGCCAGCAGCTTAGAGGCTTGGCAGGCACCCTACTACACCTTC. Its translation is CASSLEAWQAPYYTF.